This note documents a single T cell receptor (beta chain) sequence. Its specificity is unknown. This sample is part of a study of shared clonotypes between healthy human individuals. Study-wide findings and caveats: It was observed that roughly 5% of naive CD4 clonotypes were shared across several donors.

CD4+ cells underwent separation, giving CD45RA+ naive and CD45RA-negative memory subsets. Generated by immunoSEQ multiplex PCR, the TCRdb table keeps only in-frame clones and is missing some. The sample records more than 2,000,000 clones, about 92% being singletons. Losses at the gene ends were 4 bases for V and 2 bases for J; bases not matched to a gene: 8. The CDR3 spans 15 residues. Germline V gene data show CDR1 as LNHNV and CDR2 as YYDKDF (reference sequence). This sequence joins TRBV15 and TRBJ2-7; the match to TRBD2 covers 7 bases. The sequencing input was naive CD4+ T cells from PBMCs. Subset of the sample: CD45RA+ positively selected. The clonotype was recovered from a man between 18 and 29 years old in good health. Some clones in this sample may be carry-over from other donors' samples. The chain's CDR3 is CATSILRETTYEQYF. In DNA, the CDR3 is TGTGCCACCAGCATTCTGCGGGAGACAACCTACGAGCAGTACTTC.